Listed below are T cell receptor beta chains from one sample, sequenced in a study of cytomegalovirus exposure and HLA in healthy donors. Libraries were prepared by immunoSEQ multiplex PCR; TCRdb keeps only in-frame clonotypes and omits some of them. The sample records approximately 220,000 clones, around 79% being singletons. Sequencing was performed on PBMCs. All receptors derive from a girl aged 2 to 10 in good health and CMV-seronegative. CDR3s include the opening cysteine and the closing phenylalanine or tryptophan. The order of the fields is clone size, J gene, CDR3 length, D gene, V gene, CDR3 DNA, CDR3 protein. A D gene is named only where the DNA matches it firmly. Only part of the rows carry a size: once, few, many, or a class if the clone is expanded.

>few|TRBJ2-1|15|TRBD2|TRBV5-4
TGTGCCAGCAGCCGGCAGGGACTAGGCTACAATGAGCAGTTCTTC
CASSRQGLGYNEQFF
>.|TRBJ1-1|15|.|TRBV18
TGTGCCAGCTCACCAAGCGGGGGGGCAAGAACTGAAGCTTTCTTT
CASSPSGGARTEAFF
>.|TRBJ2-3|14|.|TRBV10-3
TGTGCCATCAGTGAGTCGCGCTCCACAGATACGCAGTATTTT
CAISESRSTDTQYF
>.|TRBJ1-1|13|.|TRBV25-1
TGTGCCAGCAGAGACAGGAGATACACTGAAGCTTTCTTT
CASRDRRYTEAFF
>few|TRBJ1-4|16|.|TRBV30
TGTGCCTGGGATACCGGACAGTCGACAACTAATGAAAAACTGTTTTTT
CAWDTGQSTTNEKLFF
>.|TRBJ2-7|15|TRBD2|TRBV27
TGTGCCAGCAGTTTAACGGGACTAGCGTCCTACGAGCAGTACTTC
CASSLTGLASYEQYF
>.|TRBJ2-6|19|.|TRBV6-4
TGTGCCAGCAGTGGAGGAGGGGGGGGGTCCAGCTCTGGGGCCAACGTCCTGACTTTC
CASSGGGGGSSSGANVLTF
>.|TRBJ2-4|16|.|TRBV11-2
TGTGCCAGCAGCCCTGCACCGGAGGGGACCAAAAACATTCAGTACTTC
CASSPAPEGTKNIQYF
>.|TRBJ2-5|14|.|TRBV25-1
TGTGCCAGCGAGGGACTTCAATACCAAGAGACCCAGTACTTC
CASEGLQYQETQYF
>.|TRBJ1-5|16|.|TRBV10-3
TGTGCCATCAGTGAGTCTGGACCGGGGGGGAACCAGCCCCAGCATTTT
CAISESGPGGNQPQHF
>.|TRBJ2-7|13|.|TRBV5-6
TGTGCCAGCAGCTCTACAGTGTCCTACGAGCAGTACTTC
CASSSTVSYEQYF
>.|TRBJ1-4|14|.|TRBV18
TGTGCCAGCTCCCCGCCCTCGGTTTTCGAAAAACTGTTTTTT
CASSPPSVFEKLFF
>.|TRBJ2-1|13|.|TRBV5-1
TGCGCCAGCAGCCCGGTTTTGGGGGGGCGGCAGTTCTTC
CASSPVLGGRQFF
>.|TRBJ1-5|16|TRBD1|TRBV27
TGTGCCAGCCCTTCGCAAGGTGACAGGGGGGATCAGCCCCAGCATTTT
CASPSQGDRGDQPQHF
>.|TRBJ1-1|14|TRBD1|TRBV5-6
TGTGCCAGCAGCTTGGAAGACAGGGTCACTGAAGCTTTCTTT
CASSLEDRVTEAFF
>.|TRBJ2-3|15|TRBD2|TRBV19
TGTGCCAGTAGTATATGGGCGGGAGGATCCGATACGCAGTATTTT
CASSIWAGGSDTQYF
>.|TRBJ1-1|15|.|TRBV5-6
TGTGCCAGCAGCTCCCGGATGGTAGGGGGCACTGAAGCTTTCTTT
CASSSRMVGGTEAFF